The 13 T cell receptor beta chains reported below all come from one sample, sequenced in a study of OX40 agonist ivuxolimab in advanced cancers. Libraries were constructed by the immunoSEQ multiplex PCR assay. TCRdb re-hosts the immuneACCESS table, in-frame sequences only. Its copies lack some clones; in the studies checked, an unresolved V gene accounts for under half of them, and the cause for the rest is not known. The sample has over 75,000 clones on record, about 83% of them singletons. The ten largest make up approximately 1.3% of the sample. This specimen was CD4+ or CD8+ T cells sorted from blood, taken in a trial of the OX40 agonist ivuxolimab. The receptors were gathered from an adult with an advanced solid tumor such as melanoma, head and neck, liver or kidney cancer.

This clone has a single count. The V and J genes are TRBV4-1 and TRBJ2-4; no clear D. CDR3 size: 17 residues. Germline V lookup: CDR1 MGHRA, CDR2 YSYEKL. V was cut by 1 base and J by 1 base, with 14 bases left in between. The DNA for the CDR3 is TGCGCCAGCAGCCAAGGACCCGCCCGGGCGGCCAAAAACATTCAGTACTTC. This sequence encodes CASSQGPARAAKNIQYF.

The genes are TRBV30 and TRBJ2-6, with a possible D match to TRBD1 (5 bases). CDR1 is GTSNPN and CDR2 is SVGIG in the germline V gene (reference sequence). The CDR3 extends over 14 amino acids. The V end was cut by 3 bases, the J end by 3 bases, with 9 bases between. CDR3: CAWSQGYGANVLTF. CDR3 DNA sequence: TGTGCCTGGAGCCAGGGTTATGGGGCCAACGTCCTGACTTTC.

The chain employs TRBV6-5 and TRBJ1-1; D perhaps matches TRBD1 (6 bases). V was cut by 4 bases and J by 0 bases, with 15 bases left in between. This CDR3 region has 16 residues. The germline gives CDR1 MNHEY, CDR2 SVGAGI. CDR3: CASSSPGGGLNTEAFF. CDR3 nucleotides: TGTGCCAGCAGTTCCCCGGGGGGCGGTCTGAACACTGAAGCTTTCTTT.

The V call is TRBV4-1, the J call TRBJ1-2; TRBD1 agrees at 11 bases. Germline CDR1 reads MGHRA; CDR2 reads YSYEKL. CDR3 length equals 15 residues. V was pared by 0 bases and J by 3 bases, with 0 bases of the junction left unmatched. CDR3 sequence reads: CASSQEGQGDYGYTF. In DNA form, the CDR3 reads TGCGCCAGCAGCCAAGAGGGACAGGGGGACTATGGCTACACCTTC.

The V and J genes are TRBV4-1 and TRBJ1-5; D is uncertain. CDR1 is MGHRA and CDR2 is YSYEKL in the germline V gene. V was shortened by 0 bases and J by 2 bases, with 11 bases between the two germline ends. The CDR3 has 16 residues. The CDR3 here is CASSQEEGWGNQPQHF. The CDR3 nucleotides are TGCGCCAGCAGCCAAGAGGAGGGTTGGGGCAATCAGCCCCAGCATTTT.

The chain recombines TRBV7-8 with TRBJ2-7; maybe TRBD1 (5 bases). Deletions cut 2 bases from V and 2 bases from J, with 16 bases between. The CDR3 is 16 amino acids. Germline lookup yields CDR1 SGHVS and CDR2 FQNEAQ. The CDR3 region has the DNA TGTGCCAGCAGCTTAACGTGGGGCTTATCTACCTACGAGCAGTACTTC. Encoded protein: CASSLTWGLSTYEQYF.

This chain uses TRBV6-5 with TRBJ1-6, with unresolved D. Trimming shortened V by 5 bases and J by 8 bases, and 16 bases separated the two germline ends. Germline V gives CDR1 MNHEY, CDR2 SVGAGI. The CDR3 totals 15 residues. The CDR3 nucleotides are TGTGCCAGCAGTCTTCAAGGAGGATCTGATTCACCCCTCCACTTT. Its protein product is CASSLQGGSDSPLHF.

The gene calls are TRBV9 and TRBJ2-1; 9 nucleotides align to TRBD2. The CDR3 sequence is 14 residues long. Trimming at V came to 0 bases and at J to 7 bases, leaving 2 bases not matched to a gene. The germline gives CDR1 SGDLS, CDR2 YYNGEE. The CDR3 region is CASSVVSGGNEQFF. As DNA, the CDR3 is TGTGCCAGCAGCGTAGTTAGCGGGGGTAATGAGCAGTTCTTC. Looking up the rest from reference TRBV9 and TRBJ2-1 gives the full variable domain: DSGVTQTPKHLITATGQRVTLRCSPRSGDLSVYWYQQSLDQGLQFLIQYYNGEERAKGNILERFSAQQFPDLHSELNLSSLELGDSALYFCASSVVSGGNEQFFGPGTRLTVL.

The CDR3 DNA reads as TGCGCCAGCAGCCAAACTTTACAGGTCCTAGTCTATGGCTACACCTTC. Its translation is CASSQTLQVLVYGYTF. This chain uses TRBV4-3 with TRBJ1-2; D may be TRBD1 (5 bases). Trimming removed 2 bases from V and 4 bases from J, with 17 bases in between. CDR1 LGHNA and CDR2 YSLEER come from the germline V gene. The CDR3 has 16 amino acids.

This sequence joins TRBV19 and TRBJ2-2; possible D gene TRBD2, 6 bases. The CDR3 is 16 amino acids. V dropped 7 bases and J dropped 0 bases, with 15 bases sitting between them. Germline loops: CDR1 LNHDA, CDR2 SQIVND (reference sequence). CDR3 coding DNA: TGTGCCAGTACCCGGTCCGGGACTCCGAACACCGGGGAGCTGTTTTTT. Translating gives CASTRSGTPNTGELFF.

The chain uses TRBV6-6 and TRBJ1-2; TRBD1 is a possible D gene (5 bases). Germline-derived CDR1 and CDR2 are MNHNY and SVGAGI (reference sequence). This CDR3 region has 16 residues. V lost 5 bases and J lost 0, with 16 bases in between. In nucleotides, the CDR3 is TGTGCCAGCAGTAGGAAAACGACAGCTACTAACTATGGCTACACCTTC. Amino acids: CASSRKTTATNYGYTF.

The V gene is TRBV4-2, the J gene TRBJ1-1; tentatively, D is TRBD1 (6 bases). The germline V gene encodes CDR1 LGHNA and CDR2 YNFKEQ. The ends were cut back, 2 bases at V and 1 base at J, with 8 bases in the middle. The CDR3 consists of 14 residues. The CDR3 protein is CASSQTGRNTEAFF. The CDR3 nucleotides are TGTGCCAGCAGCCAAACAGGGCGGAACACTGAAGCTTTCTTT.

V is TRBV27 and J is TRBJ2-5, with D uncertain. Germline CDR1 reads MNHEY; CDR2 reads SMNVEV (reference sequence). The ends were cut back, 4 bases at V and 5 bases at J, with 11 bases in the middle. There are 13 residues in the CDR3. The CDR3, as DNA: TGTGCCAGCAGTTGGTCTCGGCGGGAGACCCAGTACTTC. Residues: CASSWSRRETQYF.